Presented here are 5 T cell receptor beta chains from one specimen sequenced in a study of T cells expressing NK-cell markers. Reanalyzing the 5' RACE reads, TCRdb keeps one entry per CDR3 protein, without DNA. Its table records approximately 440,000 distinct CDR3 sequences. The sample was blood T cells: a sorted CD56 or NKG2C T cell subset, CD4+ or CD8+ T cells, or bulk PBMC T cells (not recorded which). The receptors derive from a woman between 45 and 60 years old in good health.

The V gene is TRBV12-3 or TRBV12-4, the J gene TRBJ2-6; TCRdb outputs TRBD2, but without DNA this stays unchecked. The CDR3 has 18 amino acids. The CDR3 here is CASSPRVLSSSGANVLTF.

This chain joins TRBV13 and TRBJ2-7; TCRdb calls TRBD2, which cannot be checked without DNA. This CDR3 contains 16 residues. Germline CDR1 is PRHDT and CDR2 is FYEKMQ (reference sequence). CDR3 sequence: CASSLVLARVNYEQYF. Full variable domain (remainder filled in from reference TRBV13 and TRBJ2-7): AAGVIQSPRHLIKEKRETATLKCYPIPRHDTVYWYQQGPGQDPQFLISFYEKMQSDKGSIPDRFSAQQFSDYHSELNMSSLELGDSALYFCASSLVLARVNYEQYFGPGTRLTVT.

CDR3 region: CASSPRQREGHEQFF. The rearrangement joins TRBV18 to TRBJ2-1; TCRdb gives TRBD2 as the D gene, but with no DNA this cannot be confirmed. Per the germline V gene, CDR1 is KGHSH and CDR2 is LQKENI. The CDR3 has 15 residues.

This chain joins TRBV29-1 and TRBJ2-1. The CDR3 is 11 amino acids. Germline loops: CDR1 SQVTM, CDR2 ANQGSEA. The chain's CDR3 is CSTRVGDEQFF.

The rearrangement joins TRBV27 to TRBJ2-1; TCRdb gives TRBD1 as the D gene, but with no DNA this cannot be confirmed. The CDR3 runs 13 residues. The germline CDR1 and CDR2 sequences are MNHEY and SMNVEV (reference sequence). The CDR3 sequence: CAAVGQGYNEQFF.